The TCR beta chain under discussion was sequenced for a study of blood T cell repertoires in COVID-19. CDR1 is SEHNR and CDR2 is FQNEAQ in the germline V gene (reference sequence). V trimming: 4 bases; J trimming: 7 bases; junction bases outside the gene matches: 5. CDR3 length: 15 residues. Profiled with immunoSEQ multiplex PCR; TCRdb holds only in-frame clones, not every one. The profile shows around 300,000 clones, 88% of them singletons. This TCR came from a woman in her forties or fifties who had recovered from COVID-19. The specimen sequenced was PBMCs or T cells enriched from blood (not recorded which). The J gene is TRBJ1-4, the V gene TRBV7-9; 11 bases align to TRBD1. The CDR3 DNA sequence: TGTGCCAGCAGCTCCGGGACAGGGGGTTCTGAAAAACTGTTTTTT. Protein sequence: CASSSGTGGSEKLFF.